The source of this T cell receptor beta chain is a study of T-cell memory formation after mild COVID-19. One entry per CDR3 protein, called by TCRdb with MiXCR from the 5' RACE reads. The sample lists approximately 350,000 distinct CDR3 sequences; approximately 15% were seen once. This CDR3 is 16 amino acids long. Trimming shortened V by 1 base and J by 2 bases, and 12 bases separated the two germline ends. Germline V gives CDR1 SGHTA, CDR2 FQGNSA. The origin of this receptor is a man younger than 35 who had mild COVID-19 (a few samples of this study predate the infection). Cell type and time point are not known. The material sequenced was PBMCs or a T cell subset sorted from them (not recorded which). This rearrangement joins TRBV7-2 to TRBJ2-1, with TRBD2 as a possible D gene (7 bases). CDR3 DNA sequence: TGTGCCAGCAGCTTAGTAGGGGGGGCCGCCTACAATGAGCAGTTCTTC. Residues: CASSLVGGAAYNEQFF.